The 10 T cell receptor beta chains below were found in one sample sequenced in a study of a mutant IDH1 vaccine in newly diagnosed glioma. These receptors lack a known antigen. Measured with immunoSEQ multiplex PCR; TCRdb has only the in-frame clones, and not every one. The top ten clones hold more than 10% of a sample with 68,000 or so clones, roughly 83% of them seen once. As to time point: week 35, safety follow-up. In the vaccine, a single dose held 300 ug of the mutant IDH1 20-mer peptide, along with topical imiquimod. The sequencing used PBMCs, collected from a glioma patient whose treatment included an IDH1 peptide vaccine. The receptors stem from a man in his late teens or twenties with glioma.

V gene TRBV7-2 combines with J gene TRBJ1-5; D ambiguous. Germline CDR1 is SGHTA and CDR2 is FQGNSA. The V and J ends lost 1 base and 1 base respectively, with 11 bases between them. The CDR3 is 16 amino acids. The CDR3 reads CASSLGGPPSNQPQHF. The CDR3 DNA reads TGTGCCAGCAGCTTAGGAGGGCCGCCGAGCAATCAGCCCCAGCATTTT.

The chain couples TRBV4-3 to TRBJ2-7; no reliable D call. The CDR3 sequence is 15 residues long. Per germline, CDR1 LGHNA and CDR2 YSLEER. Trimming left V 5 bases short and J 3 bases short, with 17 bases between. The CDR3, as DNA: TGCGCCAGCAGCGTAGATCTTTACGGCGACTACGAGCAGTACTTC. Residues: CASSVDLYGDYEQYF.

This chain joins TRBV7-2 and TRBJ1-6; a possible D gene is TRBD1 (5 bases). The V gene's germline CDR1 is SGHTA and CDR2 FQGNSA. This CDR3 region has 16 residues. Trimming removed 5 bases from V and 6 bases from J, with 17 bases in between. CDR3 protein: CASSPSSGAGNSPLHF. CDR3 DNA: TGTGCCAGCAGCCCGTCGTCCGGGGCGGGTAATTCACCCCTCCACTTT.

V usage is TRBV11-2 and J usage is TRBJ2-7; 10 bases match TRBD1. The germline gives CDR1 SGHAT, CDR2 FQNNGV. This CDR3 is 16 amino acids long. The J segment lost 3 bases and the V segment lost 3 bases, leaving 8 bases of the junction unmatched. The CDR3 region is CASSLRTGGFLYEQYF. The CDR3 region has the DNA TGTGCCAGCAGCTTGAGGACAGGGGGATTTCTCTACGAGCAGTACTTC.

V is TRBV4-1 and J is TRBJ1-3, with unresolved D. Germline values: CDR1 MGHRA, CDR2 YSYEKL. The CDR3 loop spans 19 amino acids. Trimming removed 0 bases at V and 0 bases at J, with 18 bases between. The DNA for the CDR3 is TGCGCCAGCAGCCAAGAAGCCCCCCGGTCGACGCGCTCTGGAAACACCATATATTTT. This encodes CASSQEAPRSTRSGNTIYF.

The chain links TRBV6-1 to TRBJ2-7; a weak D match, TRBD2 (6 bases). CDR3 length: 14 amino acids. V was trimmed by 0 bases and J by 3 bases, leaving 9 bases between them. Per the germline V gene, CDR1 is MNHNS and CDR2 is SASEGT. The CDR3 nucleotides are TGTGCCAGCAGTGAAGCTCGGGGGAACTACGAGCAGTACTTC. Encoded protein: CASSEARGNYEQYF.

The genes are TRBV7-2 and TRBJ2-1; TRBD2 matches 7 bases. This CDR3 spans 15 amino acids. The ends lost 4 bases at V and 7 bases at J; junction bases unmatched: 10. Germline-derived CDR1 and CDR2 are SGHTA and FQGNSA. The DNA of the CDR3 is TGTGCCAGCAGCTCCAGCGGGGTCACGAATAATGAGCAGTTCTTC. It specifies CASSSSGVTNNEQFF.

The rearrangement links TRBV9 to TRBJ1-2; 9 positions agree with TRBD1. V was pared by 4 bases and J by 4 bases, with 17 bases of the junction left unmatched. This CDR3 is built from 18 residues. CDR1 and CDR2 from the germline V gene are SGDLS and YYNGEE. The CDR3 reads CASSSDQRHRGRTYGYTF. Written as DNA, the CDR3 is TGTGCCAGCAGCTCTGACCAACGACACAGGGGGCGCACCTATGGCTACACCTTC.

The chain has TRBV4-3 and TRBJ2-2; TRBD1 aligns across 7 bases. Looked up from germline, CDR1 is LGHNA and CDR2 is YSLEER. Trimming at V came to 7 bases and at J to 6 bases, leaving 11 bases not matched to a gene. CDR3 size: 15 residues. The CDR3 DNA sequence: TGCGCCAGCAAATCCGAAGGGGGCCTCCCCGGGGAGCTGTTTTTT. This translates into CASKSEGGLPGELFF.

This clone was detected once. The V call is TRBV7-9, the J call TRBJ1-4; D gene ambiguous. Between the trimmed V and J ends, which lost 4 bases and 6 bases, there was a span of 12 bases. Germline assignment: CDR1 SEHNR and CDR2 FQNEAQ (reference sequence). The CDR3 is 14 residues long. CDR3: CASSSPNAYEKLFF. For the CDR3, the DNA is TGTGCCAGCAGCTCCCCAAATGCCTATGAAAAACTGTTTTTT.